What follows are 25 T cell receptor beta chains derived from one specimen sequenced in a study of blood T cell repertoires in COVID-19. Measured with immunoSEQ multiplex PCR; TCRdb has only the in-frame clones, and not every one. The sample has 75,000 to 90,000 clones, around 82% seen once. The specimen was peripheral blood. The receptors derive from a man aged 55-75 years with COVID-19, enrolled during active disease.

The chain employs TRBV5-4 and TRBJ2-7, with 7 bases lining up with TRBD1. V was clipped by 4 bases and J by 3 bases; unmatched bases: 7. The CDR3 loop spans 14 amino acids. Germline lookup yields CDR1 SGHNT and CDR2 YYREEE (reference sequence). DNA for the CDR3: TGTGCCAGCAGCCCCTTGACAGGGAGCTACGAGCAGTACTTC. It translates to CASSPLTGSYEQYF.

The CDR3, as DNA: TGTGCCAGCAGTCCAGCCGGGACAGGGGTGAACACCGGGGAGCTGTTTTTT. Translating gives CASSPAGTGVNTGELFF. The chain combines TRBV5-5 with TRBJ2-2, with 10 bases that match TRBD1. This CDR3 has 17 amino acids. V shed 5 bases, J shed 1 base, and the junction held 8 bases outside the gene matches. The germline V gene has CDR1 SGHKS and CDR2 YYEKEE (reference sequence).

The chain has TRBV28 and TRBJ2-7; 12 bases line up with TRBD1. V trimming: 7 bases; J trimming: 0 bases; junction bases outside the gene matches: 7. The CDR3 runs to 16 residues. The germline CDR1 and CDR2 sequences are MDHEN and SYDVKM. In DNA form, the CDR3 reads TGTGCCAGCAACGCAATGGGACAGGGGGCCTCCTACGAGCAGTACTTC. Amino acid sequence: CASNAMGQGASYEQYF.

This clone has more than one count but fewer than ten. This chain uses TRBV7-2 with TRBJ1-2, with D unclear. The V gene's germline CDR1 is SGHTA and CDR2 FQGNSA. The V gene lost 5 bases and the J gene lost 0 bases, with 7 bases spanning the gap. The length of the CDR3 is 13 residues. The CDR3 spells CASSPSTNYGYTF. CDR3 nucleotides: TGTGCCAGCAGCCCGAGTACTAACTATGGCTACACCTTC.

The V call is TRBV3-1 (or the pseudogene TRBV3-2), the J call TRBJ2-1; TRBD2 matches 9 bases. The CDR3 length is 16 residues. Germline CDR1 LGHDT, CDR2 YNNKEL (reference sequence). J was trimmed by 2 bases and V by 0 bases; bases with no gene match: 2. CDR3 residues: CASSQDEREAYNEQFF. CDR3 bases: TGTGCCAGCAGCCAAGACGAGCGGGAGGCCTACAATGAGCAGTTCTTC.

Written as DNA, the CDR3 is TGCGCCAGCGGTCAGGGGAGCTCCTACAATGAGCAGTTCTTC. It yields the protein CASGQGSSYNEQFF. This chain connects TRBV5-1 to TRBJ2-1; D is perhaps TRBD1 (6 bases). The CDR3 covers 14 residues. With 7 bases removed from V and 0 bases from J, the gap between germline ends came to 11 bases. Germline V lookup: CDR1 SGHRS, CDR2 YFSETQ.

The gene calls are TRBV4-1 and TRBJ2-4; TRBD2 might be the D (6 bases). The CDR3 covers 14 residues. The germline V gene encodes CDR1 MGHRA and CDR2 YSYEKL. Deletions cut 4 bases from V and 8 bases from J, with 15 bases between. CDR3 nucleotide sequence: TGCGCCAGCAGCCCCAACTTAGCGGAGGACATTCAGTACTTC. Protein: CASSPNLAEDIQYF.

This chain links TRBV19 with TRBJ2-2; 7 bases match TRBD1. The CDR3 runs 14 residues. Trimming took 11 bases from V and 1 from J; bases not matched to a gene: 7. CDR1 and CDR2 (germline): LNHDA, SQIVND (reference sequence). CDR3 sequence: CACLRTGNTGELFF. CDR3 nucleotide sequence: TGTGCCTGCCTTAGGACAGGGAACACCGGGGAGCTGTTTTTT. Full variable domain (outside the CDR3, taken from reference TRBV19 and TRBJ2-2): DGGITQSPKYLFRKEGQNVTLSCEQNLNHDAMYWYRQDPGQGLRLIYYSQIVNDFQKGDIAEGYSVSREKKESFPLTVTSAQKNPTAFYLCACLRTGNTGELFFGEGSRLTVL.

The CDR3 spells CASSRGSGVSSPLHF. The CDR3 region has the DNA TGTGCCAGCAGCCGGGGGTCGGGGGTATCTTCACCCCTCCACTTT. The chain uses TRBV27 and TRBJ1-6; D perhaps matches TRBD1 (5 bases). CDR1 MNHEY and CDR2 SMNVEV come from the germline V gene (reference sequence). The CDR3 totals 15 residues. V lost 6 bases to trimming and J lost 9 bases, with 18 bases between them.

This chain links TRBV7-2 with TRBJ1-1; maybe TRBD1 (5 bases). V shed 5 bases and J shed 2 bases, with 15 bases lying between them. Looked up from germline, CDR1 is SGHTA and CDR2 is FQGNSA. The CDR3 has 15 amino acids. CDR3 sequence: CASSQIRVLNTEAFF. CDR3 DNA sequence: TGTGCCAGCAGCCAGATCAGGGTGCTAAACACTGAAGCTTTCTTT.

The chain is built from TRBV12-3 or TRBV12-4 and TRBJ2-1; 10 bases match TRBD1. The CDR3 loop spans 12 amino acids. Losses at the gene ends were 7 bases for V and 9 bases for J; bases not matched to a gene: 3. DNA for the CDR3: TGTGCCAGCAAGACAGGGGGCCTTGAGCAGTTCTTC. It yields the protein CASKTGGLEQFF.

The rearrangement joins TRBV29-1 to TRBJ1-4; D is perhaps TRBD1 (6 bases). Trimming took 7 bases from V and 5 from J, leaving 11 bases between them. Germline loops: CDR1 SQVTM, CDR2 ANQGSEA. CDR3 length: 12 amino acids. CDR3 in DNA: TGCAGCGCCCGGACAGACAATGAAAAACTGTTTTTT. As protein: CSARTDNEKLFF.

V gene TRBV19 combines with J gene TRBJ1-6; D unclear. The CDR3 covers 12 residues. Germline V lookup: CDR1 LNHDA, CDR2 SQIVND (reference sequence). V lost 3 bases and J 8 bases, leaving 5 bases between the germline ends. The CDR3 DNA sequence: TGTGCCAGTAGTATCCCCGATTCACCCCTCCACTTT. Translated, it gives CASSIPDSPLHF.

The genes are TRBV12-3 or TRBV12-4 and TRBJ2-7; TRBD2 agrees at 9 bases. With 7 bases clipped from V and 2 bases from J, the junction kept 3 bases outside the gene matches. This CDR3 is built from 13 residues. CDR3 DNA: TGTGCCAGCACGACTAGCGGAACCTACGAGCAGTACTTC. Amino acids: CASTTSGTYEQYF.

This clone was seen a single time. The CDR3 sequence: CASSQDLQGYTEAFF. In DNA form, the CDR3 reads TGCGCCAGCAGCCAAGATCTACAGGGGTACACTGAAGCTTTCTTT. The gene calls are TRBV4-1 and TRBJ1-1; 7 bases line up with TRBD1. Germline V CDR1 and CDR2: MGHRA, YSYEKL. This CDR3 is 15 amino acids long. Losses at the gene ends were 0 bases for V and 3 bases for J; bases not matched to a gene: 4.

The J gene is TRBJ2-1, the V gene TRBV6-4; tentatively, D is TRBD2 (5 bases). The CDR3 length is 16 residues. Trimming removed 3 bases at V and 1 base at J, with 13 bases between. Germline V CDR1 and CDR2: MRHNA, SNTAGT. The CDR3 protein is CASSELARASYNEQFF. The CDR3 DNA sequence: TGTGCCAGCAGTGAACTGGCGCGGGCTTCCTACAATGAGCAGTTCTTC.

This sequence joins TRBV7-2 and TRBJ1-1, with D unclear. The V end lost 1 base, the J end lost 9 bases, and 12 bases lay between the germline ends. Germline V lookup: CDR1 SGHTA, CDR2 FQGNSA. The CDR3 is 13 residues long. The chain's CDR3 is CASSLETPAKAFF. CDR3 bases: TGTGCCAGCAGCTTAGAAACACCCGCAAAAGCTTTCTTT.

The V and J genes are TRBV11-3 and TRBJ1-1; a weak D match, TRBD1 (6 bases). The V gene's germline CDR1 is SGHNT and CDR2 YENEEA. Trimming took off 4 bases at V and 3 bases at J, with 18 bases between the two ends. The CDR3 contains 16 residues. In DNA, the CDR3 is TGTGCCAGCAGCTCGACGTCCCACAGGGCCCACACTGAAGCTTTCTTT. As protein: CASSSTSHRAHTEAFF.

On this clone itself: The junction departs from germline at one end; a sequencing error may be responsible. The rearrangement uses TRBV7-7 and TRBJ2-7; D unclear. This CDR3 is 13 amino acids long. Germline assignment: CDR1 SSHAT and CDR2 FNYEAQ (reference sequence). CDR3 sequence reads: CASSLSLTYEQYF. The DNA of the CDR3 is TGTGCTAGCAGCTTAAGCCTCACCTACGAGCAGTACTTC.

V is TRBV5-1 and J is TRBJ2-3; weak D call: TRBD2 (6 bases). Trimming took 0 bases from V and 1 from J, leaving 12 bases between them. Germline V lookup: CDR1 SGHRS, CDR2 YFSETQ. The CDR3 totals 16 residues. As DNA, the CDR3 is TGCGCCAGCAGCTTGGCCGGGGGTATCCGCACAGATACGCAGTATTTT. It yields the protein CASSLAGGIRTDTQYF.

The chain recombines TRBV27 with TRBJ2-2; D perhaps matches TRBD1 (6 bases). The germline CDR1 and CDR2 sequences are MNHEY and SMNVEV (reference sequence). Trimming pared 3 bases from V and 5 bases from J, leaving 13 bases between. This CDR3 is built from 15 residues. The CDR3 is CASSFSGAGTGELFF. The CDR3 DNA reads as TGTGCCAGCAGTTTTTCAGGGGCTGGGACCGGGGAGCTGTTTTTT.

The V and J genes are TRBV5-1 and TRBJ2-7; maybe TRBD2 (6 bases). The CDR3 covers 14 residues. Germline V lookup: CDR1 SGHRS, CDR2 YFSETQ. Deletions cut 1 base from V and 0 bases from J, with 8 bases between. CDR3 sequence reads: CASSLLADSYEQYF. In DNA, the CDR3 is TGCGCCAGCAGCTTGTTAGCGGACTCCTACGAGCAGTACTTC. Filled out from reference TRBV5-1 and TRBJ2-7, the complete variable domain reads KAGVTQTPRYLIKTRGQQVTLSCSPISGHRSVSWYQQTPGQGLQFLFEYFSETQRNKGNFPGRFSGRQFSNSRSEMNVSTLELGDSALYLCASSLLADSYEQYFGPGTRLTVT.

This clone was seen only a few times. This sequence joins TRBV7-2 and TRBJ1-2, with 8 bases aligning to TRBD1. The CDR3 is 15 amino acids. J was trimmed by 2 bases and V by 5 bases; bases with no gene match: 7. CDR1 is SGHTA and CDR2 is FQGNSA in the germline V gene. CDR3 bases: TGTGCCAGCAGCACCCCGACAGGGGCCAACTATGGCTACACCTTC. Encoded protein: CASSTPTGANYGYTF. The full variable domain, in which reference TRBV7-2 and TRBJ1-2 provide the parts outside the CDR3, is GAGVSQSPSNKVTEKGKDVELRCDPISGHTALYWYRQSLGQGLEFLIYFQGNSAPDKSGLPSDRFSAERTGGSVSTLTIQRTQQEDSAVYLCASSTPTGANYGYTFGSGTRLTVV.

The chain carries TRBV25-1 and TRBJ2-3; D gene ambiguous. CDR3 length: 13 amino acids. The germline gives CDR1 MGHDK, CDR2 SYGVNS. Trimming shortened V by 1 base and J by 1 base, and 3 bases separated the two germline ends. Written as DNA, the CDR3 is TGTGCCAGCAGTGAATCGGGCACAGATACGCAGTATTTT. It specifies CASSESGTDTQYF.

This rearrangement joins TRBV11-2 to TRBJ2-7, with 9 bases aligning to TRBD2. The CDR3 sequence is 15 residues long. The germline V gene encodes CDR1 SGHAT and CDR2 FQNNGV. The junction had 3 bases not matched to a gene; V was cut back by 1 base and J by 2 bases. CDR3 amino acids: CASSLGSGGPYEQYF. The CDR3 nucleotides are TGTGCCAGCAGCTTAGGTAGCGGGGGCCCCTACGAGCAGTACTTC.